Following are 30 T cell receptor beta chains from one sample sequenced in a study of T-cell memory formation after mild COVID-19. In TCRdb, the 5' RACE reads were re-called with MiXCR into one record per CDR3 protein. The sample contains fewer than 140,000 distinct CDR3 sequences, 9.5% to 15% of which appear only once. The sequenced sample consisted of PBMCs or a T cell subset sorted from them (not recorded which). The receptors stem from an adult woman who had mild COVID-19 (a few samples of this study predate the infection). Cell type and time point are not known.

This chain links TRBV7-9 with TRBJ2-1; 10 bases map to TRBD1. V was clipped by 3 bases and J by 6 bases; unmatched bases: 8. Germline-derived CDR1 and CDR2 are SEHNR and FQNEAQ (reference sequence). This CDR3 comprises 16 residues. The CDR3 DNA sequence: TGTGCCAGCAGCTTTCCCGGACAGGGGGTTGGCAATGAGCAGTTCTTC. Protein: CASSFPGQGVGNEQFF.

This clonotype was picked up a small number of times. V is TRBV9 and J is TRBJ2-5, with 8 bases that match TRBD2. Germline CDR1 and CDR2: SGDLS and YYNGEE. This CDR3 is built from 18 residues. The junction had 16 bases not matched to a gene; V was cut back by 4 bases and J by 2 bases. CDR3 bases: TGTGCCAGCAGCCACCACCTTCGGGGTAGCGGGGAACAAGAGACCCAGTACTTC. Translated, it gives CASSHHLRGSGEQETQYF.

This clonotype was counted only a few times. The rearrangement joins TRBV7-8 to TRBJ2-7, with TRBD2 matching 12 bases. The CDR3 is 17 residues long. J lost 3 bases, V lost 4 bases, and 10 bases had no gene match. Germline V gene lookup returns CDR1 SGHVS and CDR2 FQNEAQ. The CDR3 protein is CASSSSGRAPGLYEQYF. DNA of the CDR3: TGTGCCAGCAGCTCTAGCGGGAGGGCCCCTGGTCTCTACGAGCAGTACTTC.

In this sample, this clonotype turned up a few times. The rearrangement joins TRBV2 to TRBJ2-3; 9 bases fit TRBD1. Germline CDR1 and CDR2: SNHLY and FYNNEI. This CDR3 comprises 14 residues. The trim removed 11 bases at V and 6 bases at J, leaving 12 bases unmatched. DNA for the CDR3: TGTGCCGTGACGGGGGACAGGGAGTGGGATACGCAGTATTTT. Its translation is CAVTGDREWDTQYF.

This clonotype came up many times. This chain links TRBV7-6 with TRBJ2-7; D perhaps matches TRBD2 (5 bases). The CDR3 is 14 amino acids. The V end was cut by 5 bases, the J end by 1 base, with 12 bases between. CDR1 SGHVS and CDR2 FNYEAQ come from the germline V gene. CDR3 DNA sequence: TGTGCCAGCAGCCCCTATGAGGGTTCCTACGAGCAGTACTTC. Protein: CASSPYEGSYEQYF.

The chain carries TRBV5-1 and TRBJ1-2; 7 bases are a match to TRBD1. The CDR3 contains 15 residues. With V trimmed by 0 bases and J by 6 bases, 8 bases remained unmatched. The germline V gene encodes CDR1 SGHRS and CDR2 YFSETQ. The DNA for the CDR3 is TGCGCCAGCAGCTTGGCCTCCGGGACAGTCCATGGCTACACCTTC. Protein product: CASSLASGTVHGYTF.

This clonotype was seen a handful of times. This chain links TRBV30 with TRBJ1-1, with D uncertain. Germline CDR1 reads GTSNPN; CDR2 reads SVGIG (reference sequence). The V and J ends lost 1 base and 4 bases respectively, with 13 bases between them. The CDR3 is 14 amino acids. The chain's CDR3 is CAWSEGVGSTEAFF. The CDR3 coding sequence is TGTGCCTGGAGTGAAGGTGTAGGGTCCACTGAAGCTTTCTTT.

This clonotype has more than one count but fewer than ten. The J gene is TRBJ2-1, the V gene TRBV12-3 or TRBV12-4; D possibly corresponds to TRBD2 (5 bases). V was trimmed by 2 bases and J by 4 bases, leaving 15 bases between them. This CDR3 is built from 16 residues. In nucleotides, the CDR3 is TGTGCCAGCAGTTTAACGGGAAGTTGGACTTACAATGAGCAGTTCTTC. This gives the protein CASSLTGSWTYNEQFF.

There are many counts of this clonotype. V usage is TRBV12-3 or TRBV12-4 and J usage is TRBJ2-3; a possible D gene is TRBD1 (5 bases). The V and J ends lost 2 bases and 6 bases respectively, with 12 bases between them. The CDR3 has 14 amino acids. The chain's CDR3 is CASSLQSNRDTQYF. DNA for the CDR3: TGTGCCAGCAGTTTACAGAGCAACAGGGATACGCAGTATTTT.

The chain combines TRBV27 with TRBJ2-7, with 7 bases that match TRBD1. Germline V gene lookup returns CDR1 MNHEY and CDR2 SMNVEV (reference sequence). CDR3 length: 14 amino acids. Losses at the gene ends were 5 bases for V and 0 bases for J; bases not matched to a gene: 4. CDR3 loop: CASSPGDSSYEQYF. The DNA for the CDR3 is TGTGCCAGCAGTCCAGGGGACAGCTCCTACGAGCAGTACTTC.

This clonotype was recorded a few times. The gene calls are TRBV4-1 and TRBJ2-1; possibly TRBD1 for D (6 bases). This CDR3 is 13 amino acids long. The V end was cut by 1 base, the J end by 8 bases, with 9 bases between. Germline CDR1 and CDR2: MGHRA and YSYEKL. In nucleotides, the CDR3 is TGCGCCAGCAGCCAAGTACAGGGAGATGAGCAGTTCTTC. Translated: CASSQVQGDEQFF.

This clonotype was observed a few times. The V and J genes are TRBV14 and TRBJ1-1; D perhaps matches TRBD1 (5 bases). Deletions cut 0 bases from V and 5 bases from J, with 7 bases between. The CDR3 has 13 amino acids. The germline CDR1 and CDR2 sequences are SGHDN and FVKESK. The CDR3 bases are TGTGCCAGCAGCCAAGAAGGGGCTACTGAAGCTTTCTTT. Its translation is CASSQEGATEAFF.

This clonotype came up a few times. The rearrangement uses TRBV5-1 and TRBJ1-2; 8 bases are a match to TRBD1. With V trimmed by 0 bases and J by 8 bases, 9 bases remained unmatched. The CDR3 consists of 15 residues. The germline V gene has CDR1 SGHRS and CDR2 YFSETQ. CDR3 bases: TGCGCCAGCAGCTTGGACCTCGGACAGGGACGGGGCTACACCTTC. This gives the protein CASSLDLGQGRGYTF.

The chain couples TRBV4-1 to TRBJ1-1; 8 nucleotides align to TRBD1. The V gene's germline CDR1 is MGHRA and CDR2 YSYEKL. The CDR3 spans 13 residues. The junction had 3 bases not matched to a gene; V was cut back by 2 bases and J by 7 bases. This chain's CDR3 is CASSQQGAREAFF. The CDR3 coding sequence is TGCGCCAGCAGCCAACAGGGGGCACGTGAAGCTTTCTTT.

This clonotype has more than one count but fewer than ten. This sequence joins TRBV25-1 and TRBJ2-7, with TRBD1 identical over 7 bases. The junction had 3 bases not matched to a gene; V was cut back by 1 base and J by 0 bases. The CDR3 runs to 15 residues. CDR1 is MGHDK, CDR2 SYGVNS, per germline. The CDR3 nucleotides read TGTGCCAGCAGTGAATGGGACAGTAGCTCCTACGAGCAGTACTTC. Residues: CASSEWDSSSYEQYF.

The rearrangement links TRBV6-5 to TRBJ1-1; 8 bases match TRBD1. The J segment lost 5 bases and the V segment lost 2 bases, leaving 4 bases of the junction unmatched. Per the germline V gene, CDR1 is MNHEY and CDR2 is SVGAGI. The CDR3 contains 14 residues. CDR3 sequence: CASSYDRGMTEAFF. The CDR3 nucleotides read TGTGCCAGCAGTTACGACAGGGGAATGACTGAAGCTTTCTTT.

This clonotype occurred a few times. The CDR3 sequence is CSARDGLRDYEQYF. CDR3 coding DNA: TGCAGTGCTAGAGATGGGCTGAGGGATTACGAGCAGTACTTC. The chain employs TRBV20-1 and TRBJ2-7; a possible D gene is TRBD2 (5 bases). Trimming shortened V by 0 bases and J by 4 bases, and 13 bases separated the two germline ends. The CDR3 is made up of 14 amino acids. Germline V lookup: CDR1 DFQATT, CDR2 SNEGSKA (reference sequence).

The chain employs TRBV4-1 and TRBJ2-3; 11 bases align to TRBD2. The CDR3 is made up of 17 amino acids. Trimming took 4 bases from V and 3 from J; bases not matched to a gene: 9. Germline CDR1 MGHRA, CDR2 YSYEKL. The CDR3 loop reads CASSPSLASGGTDTQYF. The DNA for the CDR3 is TGCGCCAGCAGCCCCTCGCTGGCTAGCGGGGGGACAGATACGCAGTATTTT.

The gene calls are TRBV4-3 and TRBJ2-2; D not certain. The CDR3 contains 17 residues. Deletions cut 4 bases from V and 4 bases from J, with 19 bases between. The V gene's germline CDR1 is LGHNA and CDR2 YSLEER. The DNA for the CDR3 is TGCGCCAGCAGCCCAAAAAGGGATGTCTGGAGCACCGGGGAGCTGTTTTTT. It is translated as CASSPKRDVWSTGELFF.

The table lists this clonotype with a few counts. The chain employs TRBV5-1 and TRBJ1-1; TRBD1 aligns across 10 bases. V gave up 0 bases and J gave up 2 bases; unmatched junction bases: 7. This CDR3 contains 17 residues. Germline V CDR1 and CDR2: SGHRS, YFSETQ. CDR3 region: CASSLVGDRGPNTEAFF. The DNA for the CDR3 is TGCGCCAGCAGCTTGGTCGGGGACAGGGGACCTAACACTGAAGCTTTCTTT.

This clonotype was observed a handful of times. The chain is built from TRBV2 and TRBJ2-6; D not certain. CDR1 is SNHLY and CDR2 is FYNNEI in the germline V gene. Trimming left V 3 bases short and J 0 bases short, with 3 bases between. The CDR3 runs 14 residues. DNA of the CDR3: TGTGCCAGCAGTGACCCCTCTGGGGCCAACGTCCTGACTTTC. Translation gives CASSDPSGANVLTF.

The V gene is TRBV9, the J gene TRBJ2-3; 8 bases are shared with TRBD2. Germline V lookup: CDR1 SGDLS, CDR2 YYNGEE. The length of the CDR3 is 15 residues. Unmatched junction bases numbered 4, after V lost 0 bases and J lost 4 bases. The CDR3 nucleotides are TGTGCCAGCAGCGTAGTGGGACTAGAGCCAGATACGCAGTATTTT. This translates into CASSVVGLEPDTQYF. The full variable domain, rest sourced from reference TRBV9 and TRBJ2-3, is DSGVTQTPKHLITATGQRVTLRCSPRSGDLSVYWYQQSLDQGLQFLIQYYNGEERAKGNILERFSAQQFPDLHSELNLSSLELGDSALYFCASSVVGLEPDTQYFGPGTRLTVL.

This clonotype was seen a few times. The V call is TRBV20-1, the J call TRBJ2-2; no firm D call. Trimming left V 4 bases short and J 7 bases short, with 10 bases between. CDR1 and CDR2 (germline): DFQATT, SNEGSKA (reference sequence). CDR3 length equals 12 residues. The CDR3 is CSANIGGGELFF. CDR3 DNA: TGCAGTGCTAATATAGGCGGCGGGGAGCTGTTTTTT.

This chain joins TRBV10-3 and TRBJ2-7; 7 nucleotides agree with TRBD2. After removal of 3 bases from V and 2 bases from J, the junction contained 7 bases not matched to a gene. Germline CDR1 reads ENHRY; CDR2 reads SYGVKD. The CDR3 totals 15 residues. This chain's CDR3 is CAISEPVGGTYEQYF. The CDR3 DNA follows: TGTGCCATCAGTGAACCGGTGGGAGGGACCTACGAGCAGTACTTC.

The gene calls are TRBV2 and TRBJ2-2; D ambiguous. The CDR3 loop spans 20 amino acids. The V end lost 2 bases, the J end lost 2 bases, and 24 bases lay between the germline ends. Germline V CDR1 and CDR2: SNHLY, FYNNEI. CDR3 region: CASSEYSRPNPPANTGELFF. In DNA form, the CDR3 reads TGTGCCAGCAGTGAATATTCCAGGCCAAACCCGCCCGCCAACACCGGGGAGCTGTTTTTT. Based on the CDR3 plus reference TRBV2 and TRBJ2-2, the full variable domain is EPEVTQTPSHQVTQMGQEVILRCVPISNHLYFYWYRQILGQKVEFLVSFYNNEISEKSEIFDDQFSVERPDGSNFTLKIRSTKLEDSAMYFCASSEYSRPNPPANTGELFFGEGSRLTVL.

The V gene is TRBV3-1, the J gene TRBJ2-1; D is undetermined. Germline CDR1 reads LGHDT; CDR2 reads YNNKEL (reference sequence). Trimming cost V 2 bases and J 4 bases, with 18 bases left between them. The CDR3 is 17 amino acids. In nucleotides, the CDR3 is TGTGCCAGCAGCCAACCCAGGTCCTTTAGTATATACAATGAGCAGTTCTTC. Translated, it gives CASSQPRSFSIYNEQFF.

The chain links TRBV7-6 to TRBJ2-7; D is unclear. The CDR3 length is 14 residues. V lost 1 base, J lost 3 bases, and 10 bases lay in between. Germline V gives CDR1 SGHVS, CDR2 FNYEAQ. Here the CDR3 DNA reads TGTGCCAGCAGCTTAGGTCTCGCCCTCTACGAGCAGTACTTC. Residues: CASSLGLALYEQYF.

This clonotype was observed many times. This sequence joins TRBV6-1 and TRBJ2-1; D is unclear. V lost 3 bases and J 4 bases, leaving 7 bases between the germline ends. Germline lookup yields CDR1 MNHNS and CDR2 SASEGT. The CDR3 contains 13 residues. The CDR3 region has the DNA TGTGCCAGCAGTGACGTACCTTACAATGAGCAGTTCTTC. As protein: CASSDVPYNEQFF.

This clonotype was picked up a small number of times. The CDR3 reads CASSPGTATYEQYF. Written as DNA, the CDR3 is TGCGCCAGCAGCCCAGGGACAGCCACCTACGAGCAGTACTTC. This chain connects TRBV5-1 to TRBJ2-7, with 7 bases lining up with TRBD1. This CDR3 region has 14 residues. The germline V gene has CDR1 SGHRS and CDR2 YFSETQ. J gave up 2 bases and V 4 bases, and 6 bases lay outside the gene matches.

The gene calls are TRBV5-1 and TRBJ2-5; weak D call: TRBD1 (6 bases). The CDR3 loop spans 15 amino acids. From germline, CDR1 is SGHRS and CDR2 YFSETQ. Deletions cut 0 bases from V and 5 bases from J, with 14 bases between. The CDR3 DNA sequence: TGCGCCAGCAGCTTGGGGACAGCCGTTCGCGAGACCCAGTACTTC. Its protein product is CASSLGTAVRETQYF.